This T cell receptor beta chain was profiled in a study of cytomegalovirus exposure and HLA in healthy donors. With 60 Vbeta and 13 Jbeta primers, the PCR was carried out. Assay used: immunoSEQ multiplex PCR; TCRdb lists only in-frame clones, some missing. The profile covers around 150,000 clones, with approximately 72% appearing a single time and roughly 2% taken by the ten largest. This clone has a handful of counts. Its antigen is still unknown. Germline V gives CDR1 LNHDA, CDR2 SQIVND (reference sequence). CDR3 length: 12 amino acids. The ends lost 5 bases at V and 7 bases at J; junction bases unmatched: 4. Points from the study as a whole: It was only CMV serostatus that was available as immune exposure information. With later analysis, a missense DCLRE1C variant became linked to TCR beta V- and J-gene trimming. An analysis done earlier found most TCR beta V segments productive about 87% or about 30% of the time.

The clonotype was recovered from a female donor in good health and CMV-seronegative. The sample taken for sequencing was PBMCs. The genes are TRBV19 and TRBJ2-5; 7 nucleotides agree with TRBD2. The CDR3 sequence: CASSSPGGTQYF. The CDR3, as DNA: TGTGCCAGTAGTTCACCGGGGGGGACCCAGTACTTC.